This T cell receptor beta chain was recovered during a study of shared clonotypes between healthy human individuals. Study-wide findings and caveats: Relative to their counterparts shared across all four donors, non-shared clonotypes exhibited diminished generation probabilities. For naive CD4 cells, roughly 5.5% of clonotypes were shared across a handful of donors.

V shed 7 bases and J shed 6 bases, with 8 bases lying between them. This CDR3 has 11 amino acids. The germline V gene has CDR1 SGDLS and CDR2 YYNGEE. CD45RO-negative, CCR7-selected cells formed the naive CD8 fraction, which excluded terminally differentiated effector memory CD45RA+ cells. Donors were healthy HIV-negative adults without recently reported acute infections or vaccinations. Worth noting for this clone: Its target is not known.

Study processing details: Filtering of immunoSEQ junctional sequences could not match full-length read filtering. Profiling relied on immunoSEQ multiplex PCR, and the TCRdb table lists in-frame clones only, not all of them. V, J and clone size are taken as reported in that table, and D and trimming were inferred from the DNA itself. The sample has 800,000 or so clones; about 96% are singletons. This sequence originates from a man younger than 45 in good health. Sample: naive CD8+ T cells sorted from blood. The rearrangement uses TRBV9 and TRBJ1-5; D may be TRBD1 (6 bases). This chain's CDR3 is CASGGAQPQHF. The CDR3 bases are TGTGCCAGCGGGGGGGCTCAGCCCCAGCATTTT.